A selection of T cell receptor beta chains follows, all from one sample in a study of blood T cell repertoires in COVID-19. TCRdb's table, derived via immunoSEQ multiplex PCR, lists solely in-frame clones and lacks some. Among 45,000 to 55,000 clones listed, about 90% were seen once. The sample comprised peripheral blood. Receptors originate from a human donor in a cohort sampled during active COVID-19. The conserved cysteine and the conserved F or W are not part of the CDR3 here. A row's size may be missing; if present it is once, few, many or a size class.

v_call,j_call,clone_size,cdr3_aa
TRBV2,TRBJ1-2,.,ASSGQALSNYGYT
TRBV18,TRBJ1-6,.,ASSLDPGGRSPLH
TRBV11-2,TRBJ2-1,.,ASSRNSGRAVGNEQF
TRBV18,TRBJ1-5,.,ASSPGRGNQPQH
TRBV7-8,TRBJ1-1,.,ASSLARDRGSF
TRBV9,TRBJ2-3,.,ASSVHGGTDTQY
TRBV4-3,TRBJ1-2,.,ASSLGRLGQVRRVYGYT
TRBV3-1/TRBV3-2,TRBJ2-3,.,ASSQEVRSPDTQY
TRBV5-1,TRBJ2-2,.,ASSFGSGAANTGELF
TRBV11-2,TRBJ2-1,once,ASSLLAGGADEQF
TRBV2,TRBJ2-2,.,ASQLGGGPPTGELF
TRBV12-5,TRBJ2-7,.,ASGLGGTGTYEQY
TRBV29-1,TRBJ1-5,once,SVGAVNQPQH
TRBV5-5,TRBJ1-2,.,ASASDRVSGEYGYT
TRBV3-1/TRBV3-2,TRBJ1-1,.,ASSQDGRDREAF
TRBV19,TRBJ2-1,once,ASSPTGSYNEQF
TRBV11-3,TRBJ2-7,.,ASKPKKGQGYYFPGYEQY
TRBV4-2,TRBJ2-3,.,ASSQDHLIAGGPITQY
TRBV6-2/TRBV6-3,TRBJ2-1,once,ASSYSPLSGRAGADEQF
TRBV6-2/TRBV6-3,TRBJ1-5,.,ASSLGATNSYSNQPQH
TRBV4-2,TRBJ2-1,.,ASSQLAGVSYNEQF
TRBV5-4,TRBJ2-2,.,ASSTTGTTYTGELF
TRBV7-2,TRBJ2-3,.,ASSLSPTAGTDTQY
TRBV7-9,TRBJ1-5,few,ASSLGTNSNQPQH
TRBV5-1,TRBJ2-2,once,ASSLVGENTGELF
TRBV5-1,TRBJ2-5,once,ASSRTGGQETQY
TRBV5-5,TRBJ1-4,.,ASSPTPDRPTNEKLF